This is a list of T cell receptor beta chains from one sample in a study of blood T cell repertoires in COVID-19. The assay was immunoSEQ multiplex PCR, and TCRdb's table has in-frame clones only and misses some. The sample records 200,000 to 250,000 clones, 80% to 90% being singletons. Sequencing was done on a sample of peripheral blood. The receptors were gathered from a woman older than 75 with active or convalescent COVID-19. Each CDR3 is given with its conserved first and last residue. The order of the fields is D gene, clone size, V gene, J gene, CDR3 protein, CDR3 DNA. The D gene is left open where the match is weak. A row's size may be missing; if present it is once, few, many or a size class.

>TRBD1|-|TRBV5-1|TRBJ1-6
CASSFWGQGPNSPLHF
TGCGCCAGCAGCTTCTGGGGACAGGGGCCTAATTCACCCCTCCACTTT
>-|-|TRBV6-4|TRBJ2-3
CASSDQPRADTQYF
TGTGCCAGCAGTGACCAACCTCGGGCAGATACGCAGTATTTT
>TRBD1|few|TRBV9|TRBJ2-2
CASSPDRGKNTGELFF
TGTGCCAGCAGCCCGGACAGGGGGAAGAACACCGGGGAGCTGTTTTTT
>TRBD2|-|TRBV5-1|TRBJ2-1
CASSPVLAGGSDEQFF
TGCGCCAGCAGCCCGGTTCTAGCGGGGGGGTCGGATGAGCAGTTCTTC
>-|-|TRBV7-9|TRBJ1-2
CASGFRYTF
TGTGCCTCGGGTTTTCGCTACACCTTC
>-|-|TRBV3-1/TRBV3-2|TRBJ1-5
CASSQSLPGQPQHF
TGTGCCAGCAGCCAATCCCTTCCAGGACAGCCCCAGCATTTT
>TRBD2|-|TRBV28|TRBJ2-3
CASSSPLLAGGTSADTQYF
TGTGCCAGCAGTTCGCCCCTACTAGCGGGAGGAACGAGTGCGGATACGCAGTATTTT
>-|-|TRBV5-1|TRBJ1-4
CASTSGGRNEKLFF
TGCGCCAGCACCTCCGGGGGGCGTAATGAAAAACTGTTTTTT
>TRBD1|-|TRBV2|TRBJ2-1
CASSPGTGGYNEQFF
TGTGCCAGCAGTCCCGGGACAGGGGGTTACAATGAGCAGTTCTTC
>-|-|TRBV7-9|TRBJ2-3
CASSLLGPTTDTQYF
TGTGCCAGCAGCTTATTGGGCCCAACCACAGATACGCAGTATTTT
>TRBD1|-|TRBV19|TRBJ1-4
CASSEDRGIYNEKLFF
TGTGCCAGTAGCGAGGACAGGGGAATCTACAATGAAAAACTGTTTTTT
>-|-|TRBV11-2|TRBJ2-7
CASSPGLGGYEQYF
TGTGCCAGCAGCCCCGGACTAGGGGGCTACGAGCAGTACTTC
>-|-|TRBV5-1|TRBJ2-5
CASSLTLQLALQETQYF
TGCGCCAGCAGCTTGACCCTCCAGCTAGCGCTTCAAGAGACCCAGTACTTC
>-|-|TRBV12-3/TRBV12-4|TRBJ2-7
CASTTRNPGEKYF
TGTGCCAGCACCACCCGAAATCCGGGTGAAAAGTACTTC
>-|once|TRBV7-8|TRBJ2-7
CASSPTGPPYEQYF
TGTGCCAGCAGCCCAACAGGGCCCCCCTACGAGCAGTACTTC
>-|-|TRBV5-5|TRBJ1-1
CASSRWGTPTARTEAFF
TGTGCCAGCAGCAGGTGGGGGACACCCACCGCGAGAACTGAAGCTTTCTTT
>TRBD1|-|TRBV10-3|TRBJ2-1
CAISESEGANSYNEQFF
TGTGCCATCAGTGAGTCTGAGGGGGCCAATTCCTACAATGAGCAGTTCTTC
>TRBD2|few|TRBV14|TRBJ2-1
CASSQQRGSYNEQFF
TGTGCCAGCAGCCAACAGCGGGGCTCCTACAATGAGCAGTTCTTC
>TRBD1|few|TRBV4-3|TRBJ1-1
CASSQTGRGLGEAFF
TGCGCCAGCAGCCAAACGGGCAGGGGGCTAGGTGAAGCTTTCTTT
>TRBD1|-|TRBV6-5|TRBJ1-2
CASWTGRAASRGYTF
TGTGCCAGTTGGACAGGGAGAGCGGCCAGCCGTGGCTACACCTTC
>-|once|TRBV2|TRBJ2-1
CASSEQGLGEQFF
TGTGCCAGCAGTGAACAGGGTTTGGGTGAGCAGTTCTTC
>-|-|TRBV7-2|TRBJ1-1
CASSFLQGGNTEAFF
TGTGCCAGCAGCTTTCTCCAGGGTGGAAACACTGAAGCTTTCTTT
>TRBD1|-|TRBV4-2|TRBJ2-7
CASSLEVGTGAGMYEQYF
TGTGCCAGCAGCCTCGAAGTGGGGACAGGGGCCGGAATGTACGAGCAGTACTTC
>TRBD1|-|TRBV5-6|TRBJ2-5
CASSLYRGKQETQYF
TGTGCCAGCAGCTTGTACAGGGGTAAGCAAGAGACCCAGTACTTC
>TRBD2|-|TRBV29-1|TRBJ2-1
CSVERITQGRTSGRALTFF
TGCAGCGTTGAACGTATCACCCAGGGCAGGACTAGCGGGAGGGCCTTAACGTTCTTC
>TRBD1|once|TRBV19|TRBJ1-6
CASSILDRDNSPLHF
TGTGCCAGTAGTATCTTGGACAGGGATAATTCACCCCTCCACTTT
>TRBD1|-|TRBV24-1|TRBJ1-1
CATSPGQGDTEAFF
TGTGCCACCAGCCCGGGACAGGGAGACACTGAAGCTTTCTTT
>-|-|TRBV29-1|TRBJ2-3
CSVEGGGGTDTQYF
TGCAGCGTTGAAGGCGGGGGCGGCACAGATACGCAGTATTTT
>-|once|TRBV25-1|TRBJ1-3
CASSELGDSGNTIYF
TGTGCCAGCAGTGAATTGGGAGACTCTGGAAACACCATATATTTT
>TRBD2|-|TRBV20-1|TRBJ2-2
CSASLSGGDTYTGELFF
TGCAGTGCTAGTTTGAGCGGGGGGGATACGTACACCGGGGAGCTGTTTTTT
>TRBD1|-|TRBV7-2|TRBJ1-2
CASSLVGGGYGYTF
TGTGCCAGCAGCTTAGTAGGGGGCGGCTATGGCTACACCTTC
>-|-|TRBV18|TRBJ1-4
CASSPLQGNEKLFF
TGTGCCAGCTCACCACTACAGGGTAATGAAAAACTGTTTTTT
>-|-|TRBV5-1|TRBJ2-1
CASSLEASVSYNEQFF
TGCGCCAGCAGCTTGGAAGCTAGCGTCTCCTACAATGAGCAGTTCTTC
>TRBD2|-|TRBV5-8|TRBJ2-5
CASSGTSPGETQYF
TGTGCCAGCAGCGGGACTAGCCCCGGGGAGACCCAGTACTTC
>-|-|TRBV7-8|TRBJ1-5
CASSLAHGQGLSQPQHF
TGTGCCAGCAGCTTAGCCCACGGGCAGGGGCTAAGTCAGCCCCAGCATTTT
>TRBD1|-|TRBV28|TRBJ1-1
CASSSRQGNTEAFF
TGTGCCAGCAGTTCCCGACAGGGGAACACTGAAGCTTTCTTT
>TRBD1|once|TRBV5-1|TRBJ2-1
CASSPRGTGADNEQFF
TGCGCCAGCAGCCCCCGCGGGACAGGGGCGGACAATGAGCAGTTCTTC
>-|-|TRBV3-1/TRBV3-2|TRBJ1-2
CASSLRGRGIANYGYTF
TGTGCCAGCAGCCTCCGAGGGAGGGGAATAGCTAACTATGGCTACACCTTC
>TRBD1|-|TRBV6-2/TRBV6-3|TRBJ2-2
CASSRTLTGPTGELFF
TGTGCCAGCAGCCGAACCCTGACAGGGCCCACCGGGGAGCTGTTTTTT
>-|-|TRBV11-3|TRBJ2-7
CASSLGGAGLLYEQYF
TGTGCCAGCAGCTTGGGTGGGGCCGGGTTGCTATACGAGCAGTACTTC
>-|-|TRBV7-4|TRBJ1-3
CASSSLSGRGLEGNTIYF
TGTGCCAGCAGCTCCCTATCCGGGAGGGGCTTGGAGGGAAACACCATATATTTT
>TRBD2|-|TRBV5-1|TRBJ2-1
CASSLGPAGGPSEQFF
TGCGCCAGCAGCTTGGGTCCAGCGGGAGGACCCAGTGAGCAGTTCTTC